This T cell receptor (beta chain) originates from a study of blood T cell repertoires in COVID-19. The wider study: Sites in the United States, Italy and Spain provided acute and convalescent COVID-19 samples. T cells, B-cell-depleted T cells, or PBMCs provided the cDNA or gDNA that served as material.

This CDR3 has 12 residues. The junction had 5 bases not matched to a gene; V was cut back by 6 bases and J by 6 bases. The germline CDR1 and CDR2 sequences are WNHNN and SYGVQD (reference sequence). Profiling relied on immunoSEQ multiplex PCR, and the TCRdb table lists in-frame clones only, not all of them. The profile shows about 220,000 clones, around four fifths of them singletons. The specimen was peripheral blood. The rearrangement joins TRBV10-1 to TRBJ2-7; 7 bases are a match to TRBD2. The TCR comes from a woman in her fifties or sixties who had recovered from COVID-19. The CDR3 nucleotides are TGCGCCAGCAGGAAAGCGGGGCGCGAGCAGTACTTC. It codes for CASRKAGREQYF.